One and the same sample provided the 24 T cell receptor beta chains below, sequenced in a study of control samples from healthy donors and cancer patients. Libraries were prepared by immunoSEQ multiplex PCR; TCRdb keeps only in-frame clonotypes and omits some of them. Here the sample spans some 58,000 clones, about 87% being singletons. Specimen: PBMCs. The receptors come from a woman aged 55-70 years with lung cancer.

The rearrangement uses TRBV2 and TRBJ2-3, with a possible D match to TRBD1 (6 bases). This CDR3 is 14 amino acids long. Germline lookup yields CDR1 SNHLY and CDR2 FYNNEI. V was pared by 3 bases and J by 2 bases, with 9 bases between. The CDR3 protein is CASSDRGDTDTQYF. CDR3 nucleotides: TGTGCCAGCAGTGACAGGGGTGACACAGATACGCAGTATTTT.

The rearrangement links TRBV29-1 to TRBJ1-2, with 7 bases aligning to TRBD1. The CDR3 is 14 amino acids. Per the germline V gene, CDR1 is SQVTM and CDR2 is ANQGSEA. The ends lost 3 bases at V and 3 bases at J; junction bases unmatched: 7. CDR3 amino acids: CSVDPQGYDYGYTF. The CDR3 nucleotides are TGCAGCGTTGATCCACAGGGGTACGACTATGGCTACACCTTC.

The V gene is TRBV6-5, the J gene TRBJ2-7; either TRBD1 or TRBD2 may fit D (5 bases each). Trimming stripped 4 bases from V and 3 bases from J, with 13 bases between. This CDR3 comprises 14 residues. In germline, CDR1 is MNHEY, CDR2 SVGAGI. The CDR3 here is CASSFRELFYEQYF. CDR3 DNA: TGTGCCAGCAGTTTCAGGGAGCTTTTCTACGAGCAGTACTTC.

This chain uses TRBV5-1 with TRBJ2-7; maybe TRBD1 (6 bases). The V gene lost 0 bases and the J gene lost 6 bases, with 10 bases spanning the gap. CDR3 length: 13 residues. The germline gives CDR1 SGHRS, CDR2 YFSETQ. DNA of the CDR3: TGCGCCAGCAGCTTGGGAGGGGGACCCGAGCAGTACTTC. This sequence encodes CASSLGGGPEQYF.

V and J are TRBV9 and TRBJ2-5, with D possibly matching TRBD1 (6 bases). The germline V gene encodes CDR1 SGDLS and CDR2 YYNGEE. Trimming pared 7 bases from V and 0 bases from J, leaving 13 bases between. CDR3 length: 14 amino acids. The CDR3 coding sequence is TGTGCCAGCTCTAAGGCAGGGGACCAAGAGACCCAGTACTTC. Its protein is CASSKAGDQETQYF. The whole variable domain, filled in from reference TRBV9 and TRBJ2-5, reads DSGVTQTPKHLITATGQRVTLRCSPRSGDLSVYWYQQSLDQGLQFLIQYYNGEERAKGNILERFSAQQFPDLHSELNLSSLELGDSALYFCASSKAGDQETQYFGPGTRLLVL.

The chain combines TRBV5-1 with TRBJ2-7; 7 bases are shared with TRBD2. Germline CDR1 reads SGHRS; CDR2 reads YFSETQ. Trimming took 0 bases from V and 4 from J; bases not matched to a gene: 4. The CDR3 is made up of 14 amino acids. The CDR3 sequence is CASSLAGGTYEQYF. CDR3 nucleotides: TGCGCCAGCAGCTTGGCCGGGGGGACGTACGAGCAGTACTTC.

In nucleotides, the CDR3 is TGTGCCAGTAGTATAGCAGGTGGCACCGGGGAGCTGTTTTTT. Translating gives CASSIAGGTGELFF. The chain links TRBV19 to TRBJ2-2, with unresolved D. V was cut by 1 base and J by 4 bases, with 7 bases left in between. Germline lookup yields CDR1 LNHDA and CDR2 SQIVND (reference sequence). The CDR3 contains 14 residues.

The rearrangement uses TRBV29-1 and TRBJ2-5; the match to TRBD1 covers 11 bases. This CDR3 is 14 amino acids long. The V segment lost 4 bases and the J segment 5 bases; nucleotides outside the gene matches: 6. The germline V gene encodes CDR1 SQVTM and CDR2 ANQGSEA. The CDR3 reads CSVVPGQGGETQYF. The CDR3 bases are TGCAGCGTTGTACCGGGACAGGGGGGTGAGACCCAGTACTTC.

This clone came up a few times. The chain recombines TRBV25-1 with TRBJ1-6, with TRBD1 matching 7 bases. The CDR3 totals 15 residues. CDR1 and CDR2 (germline): MGHDK, SYGVNS. The ends lost 6 bases at V and 8 bases at J; junction bases unmatched: 10. CDR3 nucleotides: TGTGCCAGCAGCCCGATCGACAGGGACTATTCACCCCTCCACTTT. Amino acids: CASSPIDRDYSPLHF.

The table lists this clone with a count of one. The chain couples TRBV7-3 to TRBJ1-1; TRBD1 might be the D (5 bases). With 5 bases removed from V and 0 bases from J, the gap between germline ends came to 10 bases. The CDR3 has 14 amino acids. Per germline, CDR1 SGHTA and CDR2 FQGTGA. The CDR3 DNA sequence: TGTGCCAGCAGCCTTGGGACGGTGAACACTGAAGCTTTCTTT. Residues: CASSLGTVNTEAFF.

The genes are TRBV19 and TRBJ2-6; 7 bases fit TRBD1. CDR3 size: 20 residues. Germline V gives CDR1 LNHDA, CDR2 SQIVND (reference sequence). V shed 0 bases and J 0 bases; nucleotides not matched to a gene: 11. The CDR3 loop is CASSIDGRGGRVSGANVLTF. In nucleotides, the CDR3 is TGTGCCAGTAGTATAGATGGGAGAGGGGGCAGGGTCTCTGGGGCCAACGTCCTGACTTTC. Using reference TRBV19 and TRBJ2-6 for the parts outside the CDR3, the full variable domain is DGGITQSPKYLFRKEGQNVTLSCEQNLNHDAMYWYRQDPGQGLRLIYYSQIVNDFQKGDIAEGYSVSREKKESFPLTVTSAQKNPTAFYLCASSIDGRGGRVSGANVLTFGAGSRLTVL.

The chain uses TRBV6-5 and TRBJ2-2; TRBD1 matches at 8 bases. The CDR3 is 15 amino acids. V lost 7 bases to trimming and J lost 4 bases; unmatched junction nucleotides: 8. CDR1 and CDR2 from the germline V gene are MNHEY and SVGAGI. DNA of the CDR3: TGTGCCAGCATCCGAGGACAGGGATCCACCGGGGAGCTGTTTTTT. It is translated as CASIRGQGSTGELFF.

The chain combines TRBV19 with TRBJ2-4; D is undetermined. There are 13 residues in the CDR3. Trimming removed 6 bases from V and 0 bases from J, with 6 bases in between. CDR1 is LNHDA, CDR2 SQIVND, per germline (reference sequence). The CDR3 DNA reads TGTGCCAGTAGCACAGCAGCCAAAAACATTCAGTACTTC. Its translation: CASSTAAKNIQYF.

This clone was found once. The V call is TRBV30, the J call TRBJ1-5; 10 bases agree with TRBD1. The CDR3 contains 15 residues. The germline CDR1 and CDR2 sequences are GTSNPN and SVGIG (reference sequence). With V trimmed by 2 bases and J by 8 bases, 9 bases remained unmatched. CDR3 protein: CAWSRPGQGSKPQHF. The CDR3 nucleotides are TGTGCCTGGAGTAGGCCGGGACAGGGGTCAAAGCCCCAGCATTTT.

J is TRBJ2-7 and V is TRBV29-1; D call uncertain. Germline CDR1 SQVTM, CDR2 ANQGSEA. Trimming cost V 4 bases and J 6 bases, with 13 bases left between them. The CDR3 has 12 amino acids. For the CDR3, the DNA is TGCAGCGTTGGCCTCCCATCCAGCGAGCAGTACTTC. It codes for CSVGLPSSEQYF.

There are a few counts of this clone. The V call is TRBV5-1, the J call TRBJ1-2; perhaps TRBD1 as D (6 bases). This CDR3 spans 16 amino acids. V lost 7 bases and J lost 2, with 21 bases in between. The germline gives CDR1 SGHRS, CDR2 YFSETQ. The DNA of the CDR3 is TGCGCCAGCCTAGGACCTGTTGGACAGACCAACTATGGCTACACCTTC. Amino acids: CASLGPVGQTNYGYTF.

The chain carries TRBV5-5 and TRBJ2-3; the match to TRBD2 covers 9 bases. V trimming: 0 bases; J trimming: 1 base; junction bases outside the gene matches: 9. Germline CDR1 and CDR2: SGHKS and YYEKEE (reference sequence). The CDR3 has 18 amino acids. This chain's CDR3 is CASSLVGVSGGRTDTQYF. The CDR3 nucleotides are TGTGCCAGCAGCTTGGTAGGAGTTAGCGGGGGCCGCACAGATACGCAGTATTTT.

This sequence joins TRBV2 and TRBJ1-1; maybe TRBD1 (5 bases). Trimming pared 7 bases from V and 0 bases from J, leaving 12 bases between. This CDR3 comprises 14 residues. Germline assignment: CDR1 SNHLY and CDR2 FYNNEI. The CDR3 region has the DNA TGTGCCAGCATCCCCGGGGGAATGAACACTGAAGCTTTCTTT. Its protein is CASIPGGMNTEAFF.

This clone appeared a single time. The chain is built from TRBV6-2 or TRBV6-3 and TRBJ1-2; TRBD1 matches 8 bases. Germline V CDR1 and CDR2: MNHEY, SVGEGT. There are 15 residues in the CDR3. The V gene end was trimmed by 6 bases and the J gene end by 6 bases; junction bases not matched to a gene: 12. CDR3 DNA sequence: TGTGCCAGCAGCCTGACTCGACAGGGGAAGAATGGCTACACCTTC. Protein product: CASSLTRQGKNGYTF.

The V and J genes are TRBV7-9 and TRBJ2-5; 8 bases match TRBD1. The V gene end was trimmed by 5 bases and the J gene end by 6 bases; junction bases not matched to a gene: 5. Germline assignment: CDR1 SEHNR and CDR2 FQNEAQ (reference sequence). This CDR3 is built from 13 residues. The CDR3 loop is CASSIDRGQTQYF. DNA of the CDR3: TGTGCCAGCAGCATCGACAGGGGACAGACCCAGTACTTC.

This clone was counted between two and nine times. V usage is TRBV7-8 and J usage is TRBJ1-1; D is unclear. V lost 2 bases and J lost 0, with 4 bases in between. The CDR3 sequence is 13 residues long. Germline CDR1 SGHVS, CDR2 FQNEAQ. Here the CDR3 DNA reads TGTGCCAGCAGCTTAATGGTGAACACTGAAGCTTTCTTT. As protein: CASSLMVNTEAFF.

Only one count was recorded for this clone. This chain joins TRBV19 and TRBJ1-3; possible D gene TRBD1, 5 bases. CDR1 is LNHDA, CDR2 SQIVND, per germline (reference sequence). CDR3 size: 15 residues. V dropped 7 bases and J dropped 7 bases, with 20 bases sitting between them. The CDR3 DNA reads as TGTGCCAGTACCGCCTTGGGGGGGGAGAGGAACACCATATATTTT. Encoded protein: CASTALGGERNTIYF. The variable domain in full, completed from reference TRBV19 and TRBJ1-3, reads DGGITQSPKYLFRKEGQNVTLSCEQNLNHDAMYWYRQDPGQGLRLIYYSQIVNDFQKGDIAEGYSVSREKKESFPLTVTSAQKNPTAFYLCASTALGGERNTIYFGEGSWLTVV.

The chain has TRBV29-1 and TRBJ2-5, with 12 bases lining up with TRBD2. The CDR3 loop spans 15 amino acids. Germline V gene lookup returns CDR1 SQVTM and CDR2 ANQGSEA. V lost 4 bases to trimming and J lost 5 bases; unmatched junction nucleotides: 8. CDR3 amino acids: CSVATSGGPWETQYF. CDR3 sequence (DNA): TGCAGCGTTGCAACTAGCGGGGGGCCCTGGGAGACCCAGTACTTC.

Here the CDR3 DNA reads TGTGCCAGCAGTTTAGCAGGACAGGAATATGGCTACACCTTC. Encoded protein: CASSLAGQEYGYTF. The chain links TRBV27 to TRBJ1-2; 7 bases line up with TRBD1. The CDR3 has 14 residues. CDR1 and CDR2 (germline): MNHEY, SMNVEV (reference sequence). V was pared by 2 bases and J by 5 bases, with 5 bases of the junction left unmatched.